This T cell receptor (beta chain) was sequenced in a study of CD8 T cells in ankylosing spondylitis. Whole-study findings and limits: Prior work had noted some motif variants in reactive arthritis blood and synovial fluid.

Germline values: CDR1 LGHDT, CDR2 YNNKEL (reference sequence). This CDR3 is built from 15 residues. To note about this clonotype: Antigen: not known.

Using quantitative 5'-RACE with molecular barcodes, the authors made TCR beta libraries. Using its own MiXCR run on the 5' RACE reads, TCRdb lists one record per CDR3 protein. The data show 210,000 or so distinct CDR3 sequences, approximately 8% seen once. The sequenced sample consisted of blood, either unsorted or a sorted T cell fraction (not recorded which). J is TRBJ2-7 and V is TRBV3-1, with D maybe TRBD2 (7 bases). This clonotype was obtained from a female donor with ankylosing spondylitis or in good health (not recorded which). The CDR3 DNA reads as TGTGTCACCAGCAGAGGGGGGGACTACTCCTACGAGCAGTACTTC. Residues: CVTSRGGDYSYEQYF.